A selection of T cell receptor beta chains follows, all from one sample in a study of T cell responses to AZD1222 COVID-19 vaccine. Only in-frame clones appear in the TCRdb table, and some are missing; sequencing was by immunoSEQ multiplex PCR. This sample yields some 150,000 clones, of which 88% are seen a single time; around 2.2% belongs to the top ten. The material sequenced was peripheral blood, taken on day 0 of AZD1222 vaccination. Every receptor here comes from an adult in good health. Each CDR3 is given with its conserved first and last residue. A D gene is named only where the DNA matches it firmly.

V	J	D	CDR3
TRBV19	TRBJ2-1	TRBD1	CASSMGQSSNNEQFF
TRBV7-8	TRBJ2-3	-	CASSLVRVPRGDTQYF
TRBV4-3	TRBJ1-2	-	CASSQVGVDYGYTF
TRBV15	TRBJ1-3	-	CATSSGDHSGNTIYF
TRBV5-1	TRBJ2-1	-	CASSPRQSGFNEQFF
TRBV10-3	TRBJ2-5	-	CATKGSETQYF
TRBV10-3	TRBJ2-3	TRBD2	CAISERLGLAGETDTQYF
TRBV11-2	TRBJ2-1	-	CASRADILRNEQFF
TRBV25-1	TRBJ1-1	-	CASSESGRSEAFF
TRBV6-5	TRBJ1-1	-	CASSYGAGYTEAFF
TRBV5-1	TRBJ1-1	TRBD1	CASSTYRTGYMNTEAFF